This entry lists 14 T cell receptor beta chains sequenced from one sample in a study of blood T cells in healthy people across ages. Primed by a sample-barcoded 5' primer and a J-beta primer mix, a second PCR proceeded for 7 to 11 cycles. TCRdb re-called the 5' RACE reads with MiXCR, one entry per CDR3 protein. This table has under 850,000 distinct CDR3 sequences, under 40% appearing once. The sample comprised blood. These receptors were taken from a man younger than 35 in good health.

This clonotype was recorded a few times. The V call is TRBV3-1, the J call TRBJ2-5; D is unresolved. This CDR3 region has 16 residues. Germline V gene data show CDR1 as LGHDT and CDR2 as YNNKEL (reference sequence). Trimming took off 4 bases at V and 2 bases at J, with 17 bases between the two ends. CDR3 in amino acids: CASSPDIGQHQETQYF. CDR3 in DNA: TGTGCCAGCAGCCCCGATATTGGGCAGCATCAAGAGACCCAGTACTTC.

This clonotype was seen once. The chain recombines TRBV4-3 with TRBJ2-4; TRBD2 might be the D (6 bases). The closer fit of TRBJ2-7 to the DNA end suggests the J call may be wrong. From germline, CDR1 is LGHNA and CDR2 YSLEER. There are 16 residues in the CDR3. The CDR3 loop is CASSQTLGLNTYEQYF. The CDR3 DNA follows: TGCGCCAGCAGCCAAACCTTGGGACTGAATACCTACGAGCAGTACTTC.

This sequence joins TRBV2 and TRBJ1-1; no definite D call. The germline V gene encodes CDR1 SNHLY and CDR2 FYNNEI. This CDR3 comprises 11 residues. V was clipped by 10 bases and J by 6 bases, with 12 bases between them. The CDR3 protein is CATSGLAEAFF. DNA for the CDR3: TGTGCCACCTCGGGGTTGGCTGAAGCTTTCTTT.

Worth noting for this clonotype: An end of the junction differs from the germline gene, which may be a read error. J is TRBJ2-5 and V is TRBV20-1; 11 nucleotides align to TRBD2. The CDR3 length is 16 residues. CDR1 DFQATT and CDR2 SNEGSKA come from the germline V gene (reference sequence). The DNA of the CDR3 is TGCAGTGCCAGAGGGGTTAGCGGGGGGGATGAAGAGACCCAGTACTTC. Protein product: CSARGVSGGDEETQYF.

The rearrangement joins TRBV5-1 to TRBJ1-5, with a tentative D call TRBD1 (6 bases). CDR1 is SGHRS, CDR2 YFSETQ, per germline. Trimming took off 2 bases at V and 4 bases at J, with 10 bases between the two ends. CDR3 length: 14 amino acids. CDR3 amino acids: CASSLQGTNQPQHF. The CDR3 DNA sequence: TGCGCCAGCAGCTTACAGGGAACGAATCAGCCCCAGCATTTT. Drawing the rest from reference TRBV5-1 and TRBJ1-5, the complete variable domain is KAGVTQTPRYLIKTRGQQVTLSCSPISGHRSVSWYQQTPGQGLQFLFEYFSETQRNKGNFPGRFSGRQFSNSRSEMNVSTLELGDSALYLCASSLQGTNQPQHFGDGTRLSIL.

This clonotype was seen a few times. One junction end disagrees with the germline gene, perhaps due to a read error. This rearrangement joins TRBV12-3 or TRBV12-4 to TRBJ2-6; either TRBD1 or TRBD2 may supply D (5 bases each). This CDR3 has 16 residues. CDR3 nucleotides: TGTGCCAGCAGCCCCGAGGGCAACTCTGGGGCCAGCGTCCTGACTTTC. Its protein is CASSPEGNSGASVLTF.

The gene calls are TRBV3-1 and TRBJ1-5; no definite D call. Looked up from germline, CDR1 is LGHDT and CDR2 is YNNKEL (reference sequence). Trimming left V 1 base short and J 4 bases short, with 8 bases between. This CDR3 spans 14 amino acids. In nucleotides, the CDR3 is TGTGCCAGCAGCCAAGTTGGAGAGAATCAGCCCCAGCATTTT. Its translation is CASSQVGENQPQHF.

This clonotype was recorded many times. The chain carries TRBV12-3 or TRBV12-4 and TRBJ2-5; the D gene is possibly TRBD1 (6 bases). The CDR3 is 15 residues long. Trimming stripped 1 base from V and 4 bases from J, with 13 bases between. The CDR3 region is CASSLGSLGAETQYF. The DNA of the CDR3 is TGTGCCAGCAGTTTAGGCTCCTTGGGGGCAGAGACCCAGTACTTC.

About this clonotype itself: This may arise from a read error, as a much more abundant clone is one base away. This chain connects TRBV12-3 or TRBV12-4 to TRBJ2-3; either TRBD1 or TRBD2 may supply D (5 bases each). Trimming pared 7 bases from V and 4 bases from J, leaving 12 bases between. CDR3 length: 13 residues. The CDR3, as DNA: TGTGCCAGCACACCAGGGAGCGCAGATACGCAGTATTTT. Translation: CASTPGSADTQYF.

This clonotype was recorded once. The gene calls are TRBV29-1 and TRBJ1-1, with D perhaps TRBD1 (6 bases). Germline CDR1 and CDR2: SQVTM and ANQGSEA. The length of the CDR3 is 12 residues. Between the trimmed V and J ends, which lost 6 bases and 2 bases, there was a span of 10 bases. The CDR3 reads CSVGQLNTEAFF. As DNA, the CDR3 is TGCAGCGTCGGACAGCTTAACACTGAAGCTTTCTTT.

This clonotype was picked up many times. V and J are TRBV6-6 and TRBJ2-7; 10 nucleotides agree with TRBD2. The V gene end was trimmed by 5 bases and the J gene end by 0 bases; junction bases not matched to a gene: 4. Germline values: CDR1 MNHNY, CDR2 SVGAGI (reference sequence). This CDR3 is 15 amino acids long. This CDR3 reads CASSPGTSDSYEQYF. CDR3 nucleotides: TGTGCCAGCAGTCCCGGGACTAGCGACTCCTACGAGCAGTACTTC.

The V and J genes are TRBV25-1 and TRBJ2-7; perhaps TRBD1 as D (6 bases). The V end was cut by 10 bases, the J end by 2 bases, with 12 bases between. Germline V lookup: CDR1 MGHDK, CDR2 SYGVNS. The CDR3 loop spans 12 amino acids. CDR3 protein: CANPTGAYEQYF. The CDR3 region has the DNA TGTGCCAACCCGACAGGAGCCTACGAGCAGTACTTC.

The rearrangement links TRBV20-1 to TRBJ2-5, with TRBD2 as a possible D gene (7 bases). Germline lookup yields CDR1 DFQATT and CDR2 SNEGSKA (reference sequence). V gave up 2 bases and J gave up 11 bases, with 24 bases separating them. The CDR3 spans 15 residues. This CDR3 reads CSARSLGTGGNEQYF. The CDR3 coding sequence is TGCAGTGCTAGATCTCTGGGGACGGGGGGCAATGAGCAGTACTTC.

The chain links TRBV4-3 to TRBJ2-3, with D possibly being TRBD1 (6 bases). The germline CDR1 and CDR2 sequences are LGHNA and YSLEER. This CDR3 contains 15 residues. Trimming removed 5 bases from V and 0 bases from J, with 12 bases in between. This chain's CDR3 is CASSDGQSSTDTQYF. DNA of the CDR3: TGCGCCAGCAGCGACGGACAGTCTAGCACAGATACGCAGTATTTT.